This T cell receptor beta chain was obtained from a study of CD8 T cells in ankylosing spondylitis. Study-wide findings and caveats: Reportedly, disease-linked clones are significantly enriched in ankylosing spondylitis patients' matched synovial fluid. For ankylosing spondylitis blood, a TCR beta motif of several highly homologous variants appeared characteristic.

Germline-derived CDR1 and CDR2 are MGHDK and SYGVNS. The CDR3 extends over 13 amino acids. V lost 0 bases to trimming and J lost 4 bases, with 7 bases between them. Quantitative molecular-barcoded 5'-RACE generated the TCR beta libraries. TCRdb analysed the 5' RACE reads with MiXCR anew, one entry per CDR3 protein. The repertoire holds around 770,000 distinct CDR3 sequences, with under 20% as singletons. This clonotype has a handful of counts. The antigen is unknown. The material sequenced was blood, either unsorted or a sorted T cell fraction (not recorded which). V gene TRBV25-1 combines with J gene TRBJ2-7; D not resolved. This sequence originates from a male donor with ankylosing spondylitis. CDR3 amino acids: CASSEYDVYEQYF. The CDR3 coding sequence is TGTGCCAGCAGTGAATATGATGTGTACGAGCAGTACTTC.